The table lists the clone carrying this T cell receptor (beta chain) with a count of one. This specimen comes from a study of control samples from healthy donors and cancer patients. Only in-frame clones appear in the TCRdb table, and some are missing; sequencing was by immunoSEQ multiplex PCR. The data contain 150,000 or so clones, around 94% of them singletons. Sequences were obtained from PBMCs. The receptor's source is a man between 60 and 70 years old with colorectal cancer.

In DNA form, the CDR3 reads TGTGCCAGCAGCTCATTGGGCGTGCGGGGGGGCCGGGGGACCCAGTACTTC. Protein: CASSSLGVRGGRGTQYF. The rearrangement uses TRBV11-2 and TRBJ2-5; 9 nucleotides line up with TRBD2. This CDR3 comprises 17 residues. Germline values: CDR1 SGHAT, CDR2 FQNNGV. V gave up 4 bases and J gave up 7 bases; unmatched junction bases: 16.